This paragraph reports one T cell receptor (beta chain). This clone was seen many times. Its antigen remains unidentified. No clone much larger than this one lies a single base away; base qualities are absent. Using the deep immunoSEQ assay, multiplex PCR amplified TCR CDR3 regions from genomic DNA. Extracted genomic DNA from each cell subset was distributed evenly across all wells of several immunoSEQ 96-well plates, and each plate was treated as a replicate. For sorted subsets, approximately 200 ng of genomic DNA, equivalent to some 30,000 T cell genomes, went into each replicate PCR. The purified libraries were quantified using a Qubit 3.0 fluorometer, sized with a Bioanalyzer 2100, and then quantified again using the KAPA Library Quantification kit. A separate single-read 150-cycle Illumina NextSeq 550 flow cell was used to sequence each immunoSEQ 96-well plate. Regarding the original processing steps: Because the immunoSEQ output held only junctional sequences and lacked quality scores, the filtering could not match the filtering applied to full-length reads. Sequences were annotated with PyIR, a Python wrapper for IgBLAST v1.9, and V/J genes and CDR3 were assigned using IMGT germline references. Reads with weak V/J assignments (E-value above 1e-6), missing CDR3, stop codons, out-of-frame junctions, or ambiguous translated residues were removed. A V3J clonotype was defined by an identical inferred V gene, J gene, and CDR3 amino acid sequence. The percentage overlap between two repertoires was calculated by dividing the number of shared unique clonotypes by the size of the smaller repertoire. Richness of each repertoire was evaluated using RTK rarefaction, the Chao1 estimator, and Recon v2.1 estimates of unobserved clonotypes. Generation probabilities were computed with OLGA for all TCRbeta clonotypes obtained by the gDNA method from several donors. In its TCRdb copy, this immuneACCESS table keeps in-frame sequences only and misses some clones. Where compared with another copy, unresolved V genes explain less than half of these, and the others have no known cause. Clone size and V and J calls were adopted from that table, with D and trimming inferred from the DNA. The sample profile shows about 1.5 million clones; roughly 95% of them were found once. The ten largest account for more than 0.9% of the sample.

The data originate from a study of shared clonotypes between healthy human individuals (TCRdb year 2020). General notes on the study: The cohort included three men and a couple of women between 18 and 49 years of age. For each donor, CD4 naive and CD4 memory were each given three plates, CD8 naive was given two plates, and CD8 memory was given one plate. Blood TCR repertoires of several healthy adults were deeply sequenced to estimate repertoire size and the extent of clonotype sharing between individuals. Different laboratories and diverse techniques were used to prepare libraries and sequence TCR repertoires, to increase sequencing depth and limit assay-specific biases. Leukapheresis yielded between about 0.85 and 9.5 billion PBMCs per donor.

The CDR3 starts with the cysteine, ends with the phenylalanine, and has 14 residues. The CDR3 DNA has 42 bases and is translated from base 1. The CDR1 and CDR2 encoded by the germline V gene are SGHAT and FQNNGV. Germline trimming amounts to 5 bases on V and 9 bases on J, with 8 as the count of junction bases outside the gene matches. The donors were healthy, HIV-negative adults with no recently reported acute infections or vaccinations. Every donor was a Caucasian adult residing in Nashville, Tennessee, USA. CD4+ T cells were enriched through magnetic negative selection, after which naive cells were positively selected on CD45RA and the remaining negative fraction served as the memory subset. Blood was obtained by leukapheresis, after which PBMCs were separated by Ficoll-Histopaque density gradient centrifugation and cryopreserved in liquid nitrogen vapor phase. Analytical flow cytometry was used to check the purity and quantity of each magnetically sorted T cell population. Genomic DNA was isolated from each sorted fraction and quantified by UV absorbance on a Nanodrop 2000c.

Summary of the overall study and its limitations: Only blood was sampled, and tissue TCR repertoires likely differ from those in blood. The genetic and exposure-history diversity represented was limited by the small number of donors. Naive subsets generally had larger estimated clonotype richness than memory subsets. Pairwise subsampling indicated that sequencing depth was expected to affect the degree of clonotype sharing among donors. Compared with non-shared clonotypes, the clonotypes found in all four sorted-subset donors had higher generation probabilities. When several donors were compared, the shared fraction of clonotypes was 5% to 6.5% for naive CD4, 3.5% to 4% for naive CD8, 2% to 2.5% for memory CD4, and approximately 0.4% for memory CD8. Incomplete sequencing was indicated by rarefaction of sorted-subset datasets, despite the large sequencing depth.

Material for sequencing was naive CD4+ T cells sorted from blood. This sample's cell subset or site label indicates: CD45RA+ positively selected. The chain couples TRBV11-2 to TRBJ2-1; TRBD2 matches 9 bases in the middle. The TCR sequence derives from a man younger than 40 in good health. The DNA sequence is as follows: TGTGCCAGCAGCCCACGTATGCGGGAGGGTGAGCAGTTCTTC. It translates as CASSPRMREGEQFF. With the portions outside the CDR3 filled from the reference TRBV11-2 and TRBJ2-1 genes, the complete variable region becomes EAGVAQSPRYKIIEKRQSVAFWCNPISGHATLYWYQQILGQGPKLLIQFQNNGVVDDSQLPKDRFSAERLKGVDSTLKIQPAKLEDSAVYLCASSPRMREGEQFFGPGTRLTVL.